These 23 T cell receptor beta chains came from one sample sequenced in a study of shared clonotypes between healthy human individuals. Repertoires were generated with immunoSEQ multiplex PCR, while TCRdb's copy carries only in-frame clones and drops some. The table lists 2,500,000 or so clones, 80% to 95% of them singletons, with 0.36% in the top ten. The specimen was naive CD4+ T cells from PBMCs. As for subset: CD45RA+ positively selected. Source of these receptors: a man aged 18 to 29 in good health. Some clones in this sample may be carry-over from other donors' samples.

The CDR3 loop is CASSSAGRTANTEAFF. The CDR3 nucleotides read TGTGCCAGCAGCTCAGCCGGGCGGACAGCGAACACTGAAGCTTTCTTT. V usage is TRBV11-2 and J usage is TRBJ1-1, with D perhaps matching TRBD1 (6 bases). Germline V lookup: CDR1 SGHAT, CDR2 FQNNGV. This CDR3 region has 16 residues. V lost 4 bases and J lost 1, with 16 bases in between. The whole variable domain, filled in from reference TRBV11-2 and TRBJ1-1, reads EAGVAQSPRYKIIEKRQSVAFWCNPISGHATLYWYQQILGQGPKLLIQFQNNGVVDDSQLPKDRFSAERLKGVDSTLKIQPAKLEDSAVYLCASSSAGRTANTEAFFGQGTRLTVV.

The V and J genes are TRBV6-1 and TRBJ1-4; 9 nucleotides match TRBD1. There are 17 residues in the CDR3. Germline lookup yields CDR1 MNHNS and CDR2 SASEGT. Trimming at V came to 3 bases and at J to 5 bases, leaving 10 bases not matched to a gene. Here the CDR3 reads CASSESGTGILNEKLFF. As DNA, the CDR3 is TGTGCCAGCAGTGAGTCCGGGACAGGGATCTTGAATGAAAAACTGTTTTTT.

The chain has TRBV7-8 and TRBJ2-7, with 9 bases that match TRBD1. V lost 1 base to trimming and J lost 1 base; unmatched junction nucleotides: 5. The CDR3 has 16 residues. The germline V gene has CDR1 SGHVS and CDR2 FQNEAQ. Here the CDR3 reads CASSLGRDRASYEQYF. The CDR3 coding sequence is TGTGCCAGCAGCTTAGGCCGGGACAGGGCATCCTACGAGCAGTACTTC.

The V and J genes are TRBV6-5 and TRBJ1-1; D remains unclear. CDR3 length equals 15 residues. Germline V gene lookup returns CDR1 MNHEY and CDR2 SVGAGI. Trimming shortened V by 5 bases and J by 0 bases, and 13 bases separated the two germline ends. In DNA, the CDR3 is TGTGCCAGCAGTAGGTCCTCCAACATGAACACTGAAGCTTTCTTT. Translating gives CASSRSSNMNTEAFF.

This chain links TRBV5-4 with TRBJ2-7, with unresolved D. Germline V CDR1 and CDR2: SGHNT, YYREEE (reference sequence). Trimming removed 3 bases from V and 1 base from J, with 17 bases in between. The CDR3 runs to 16 residues. The CDR3 bases are TGTGCCAGCAGCTCCGGTGGAGCCCCCTCATCCTACGAGCAGTACTTC. Encoded protein: CASSSGGAPSSYEQYF. The full variable domain, completed using reference TRBV5-4 and TRBJ2-7, is ETGVTQSPTHLIKTRGQQVTLRCSSQSGHNTVSWYQQALGQGPQFIFQYYREEENGRGNFPPRFSGLQFPNYSSELNVNALELDDSALYLCASSSGGAPSSYEQYFGPGTRLTVT.

The chain links TRBV7-9 to TRBJ2-2, with D uncertain. Germline V lookup: CDR1 SEHNR, CDR2 FQNEAQ (reference sequence). The V gene lost 2 bases and the J gene lost 6 bases, with 13 bases spanning the gap. The CDR3 runs to 15 residues. The CDR3 coding sequence is TGTGCCAGCAGCTTATTCTTGGCGGCCGCCGGGGAGCTGTTTTTT. Encoded protein: CASSLFLAAAGELFF.

Details on this clone: Other DNA sequences within the sample encode an identical CDR3. The chain employs TRBV11-2 and TRBJ2-7, with D unclear. The germline CDR1 and CDR2 sequences are SGHAT and FQNNGV. With 3 bases removed from V and 1 base from J, the gap between germline ends came to 7 bases. CDR3 length: 13 amino acids. CDR3 sequence reads: CASSLFQSYEQYF. CDR3 sequence (DNA): TGTGCCAGCAGCTTGTTCCAATCCTACGAGCAGTACTTC.

The genes are TRBV18 and TRBJ1-4; TRBD1 might be the D (6 bases). CDR1 and CDR2 (germline): KGHSH, LQKENI. This CDR3 has 15 amino acids. Trimming shortened V by 2 bases and J by 7 bases, and 14 bases separated the two germline ends. CDR3 region: CASSPVGAAAEKLFF. The CDR3 DNA reads as TGTGCCAGCTCACCAGTGGGGGCGGCAGCTGAAAAACTGTTTTTT.

This clone was observed a few times. The V gene is TRBV20-1, the J gene TRBJ1-2, with 7 bases that match TRBD1. CDR1 and CDR2 from the germline V gene are DFQATT and SNEGSKA (reference sequence). This CDR3 comprises 9 residues. V was clipped by 5 bases and J by 14 bases; unmatched bases: 5. CDR3 nucleotides: TGCAGTGCTGACAGGGATGAGACCTTC. Its protein product is CSADRDETF.

A note on this clone: The same CDR3 can be traced to other DNA sequences in this sample. DNA for the CDR3: TGCGCCAGCAGCTTGGACCGAAGCACAGATACGCAGTATTTT. Its translation is CASSLDRSTDTQYF. V is TRBV5-1 and J is TRBJ2-3, with D uncertain. Trimming took 0 bases from V and 0 from J, leaving 5 bases between them. The CDR3 sequence is 14 residues long. CDR1 is SGHRS and CDR2 is YFSETQ in the germline V gene.

The V and J genes are TRBV18 and TRBJ1-5; the D is unclear. The CDR3 runs 14 residues. CDR1 and CDR2 from the germline V gene are KGHSH and LQKENI. V was trimmed by 5 bases and J by 2 bases, leaving 10 bases between them. CDR3 loop: CASSTLDGNQPQHF. The CDR3, as DNA: TGTGCCAGCTCAACTTTGGACGGCAATCAGCCCCAGCATTTT.

This clone was found once. The chain has TRBV9 and TRBJ2-3, with D tentatively TRBD2 (6 bases). V was shortened by 0 bases and J by 5 bases, with 13 bases between the two germline ends. From germline, CDR1 is SGDLS and CDR2 YYNGEE. The CDR3 is 15 residues long. CDR3 sequence reads: CASSVAIMRGDTQYF. Written as DNA, the CDR3 is TGTGCCAGCAGCGTAGCAATTATGCGGGGAGATACGCAGTATTTT.

The chain is built from TRBV1 and TRBJ1-1; the table's D call of TRBD1 was not tested on the DNA. TRBV1 constitutes a pseudogene. The CDR3 contains 17 residues. The CDR3 here is CTSSQESGRGPNTEAFF. The CDR3 DNA reads as TGCACCAGCAGCCAAGAATCGGGTAGGGGGCCGAACACTGAAGCTTTCTTT.

The chain has TRBV9 and TRBJ1-3; D gene ambiguous. The V gene's germline CDR1 is SGDLS and CDR2 YYNGEE. V shed 0 bases and J shed 1 base, with 23 bases lying between them. The CDR3 length is 20 residues. The CDR3 reads CASSVGMPGQLPFSGNTIYF. The CDR3 bases are TGTGCCAGCAGCGTAGGGATGCCGGGCCAGCTCCCCTTTTCTGGAAACACCATATATTTT.

V and J are TRBV5-6 and TRBJ2-3, with D tentatively TRBD1 (6 bases). In germline, CDR1 is SGHDT, CDR2 YYEEEE. V dropped 2 bases and J dropped 2 bases, with 15 bases sitting between them. The CDR3 sequence is 16 residues long. CDR3 coding DNA: TGTGCCAGCAGCTTAGGACAGCTCCTCCTCACAGATACGCAGTATTTT. As protein: CASSLGQLLLTDTQYF.

This clone appeared a single time. V and J are TRBV4-3 and TRBJ2-1, with a tentative D call TRBD2 (5 bases). The germline CDR1 and CDR2 sequences are LGHNA and YSLEER. The V gene lost 1 base and the J gene lost 3 bases, with 16 bases spanning the gap. The CDR3 is 17 amino acids. CDR3 loop: CASSQVGSSRYYNEQFF. CDR3 coding DNA: TGCGCCAGCAGCCAAGTGGGGTCTAGCAGATACTACAATGAGCAGTTCTTC.

As regards this clone: The sample has other DNA sequences that encode this CDR3 too. The chain employs TRBV6-1 and TRBJ1-2; TRBD1 agrees at 7 bases. The CDR3 length is 12 residues. The germline gives CDR1 MNHNS, CDR2 SASEGT. V was pared by 6 bases and J by 6 bases, with 4 bases of the junction left unmatched. The CDR3 region has the DNA TGTGCCAGCAGCAGACAGGGAGATGGCTACACCTTC. Amino acid sequence: CASSRQGDGYTF.

The chain links TRBV7-2 to TRBJ2-7; TRBD2 is a possible D gene (6 bases). Germline CDR1 reads SGHTA; CDR2 reads FQGNSA. Trimming left V 5 bases short and J 2 bases short, with 13 bases between. The CDR3 runs to 14 residues. The CDR3 sequence: CASSPEAGTYEQYF. The CDR3 bases are TGTGCCAGCAGCCCCGAGGCGGGAACCTACGAGCAGTACTTC.

This chain's CDR3 is CASSYSGTQPYEQYF. CDR3 sequence (DNA): TGTGCCAGCAGTTACTCCGGGACTCAACCCTACGAGCAGTACTTC. V and J are TRBV6-5 and TRBJ2-7; a possible D gene is TRBD2 (6 bases). Trimming took 0 bases from V and 2 from J, leaving 11 bases between them. CDR1 is MNHEY and CDR2 is SVGAGI in the germline V gene. There are 15 residues in the CDR3.

The chain couples TRBV7-8 to TRBJ2-7, with 8 bases fitting TRBD1. Looked up from germline, CDR1 is SGHVS and CDR2 is FQNEAQ. The CDR3 loop spans 14 amino acids. The V gene end was trimmed by 5 bases and the J gene end by 2 bases; junction bases not matched to a gene: 5. In DNA, the CDR3 is TGTGCCAGCAGCACTCCGGACAGGGCCTACGAGCAGTACTTC. This encodes CASSTPDRAYEQYF.

The DNA for the CDR3 is TGTGCCAGCAGTTTAAGGGGACTAGCGGGAGGGCCTTCCTACGAGCAGTACTTC. Translated: CASSLRGLAGGPSYEQYF. V usage is TRBV27 and J usage is TRBJ2-7, with 16 bases lining up with TRBD2. The V gene end was trimmed by 2 bases and the J gene end by 1 base; junction bases not matched to a gene: 5. This CDR3 contains 18 residues. Per germline, CDR1 MNHEY and CDR2 SMNVEV (reference sequence).

V usage is TRBV28 and J usage is TRBJ2-2; D is unclear. CDR1 MDHEN and CDR2 SYDVKM come from the germline V gene. Trimming took off 10 bases at V and 2 bases at J, with 14 bases between the two ends. The CDR3 contains 14 residues. This chain's CDR3 is CATSRTSNTGELFF. In DNA, the CDR3 is TGTGCCACATCAAGGACGTCTAACACCGGGGAGCTGTTTTTT.

The chain joins TRBV11-1 to TRBJ2-7; D assignment may be TRBD1 or TRBD2 (5 bases each). Trimming removed 5 bases at V and 7 bases at J, with 18 bases between. The CDR3 has 14 residues. Germline V gives CDR1 SGHAT, CDR2 FQDESV (reference sequence). The CDR3 is CASSPPLGVGEQYF. Here the CDR3 DNA reads TGTGCCAGCAGCCCCCCGCTGGGGGTGGGGGAGCAGTACTTC.